The 8 T cell receptor beta chains given below trace back to one sample, sequenced in a study of blood T cell repertoires in COVID-19. The assay was immunoSEQ multiplex PCR, and TCRdb's table has in-frame clones only and misses some. The table has a few hundred thousand clones, around 88% seen once. The sample taken for sequencing was PBMCs or T cells enriched from blood (not recorded which). The origin of the receptors is a woman between 40 and 50 years old with acute COVID-19.

The chain couples TRBV15 to TRBJ2-3; TRBD1 matches 8 bases. V shed 7 bases, J shed 2 bases, and the junction held 5 bases outside the gene matches. The CDR3 contains 14 residues. Germline V lookup: CDR1 LNHNV, CDR2 YYDKDF (reference sequence). The CDR3 here is CATNGDRHTDTQYF. CDR3 nucleotides: TGTGCCACCAATGGGGACAGGCACACAGATACGCAGTATTTT.

V and J are TRBV9 and TRBJ1-2; D remains ambiguous. CDR3 length: 14 amino acids. Germline V CDR1 and CDR2: SGDLS, YYNGEE. Trimming removed 3 bases at V and 0 bases at J, with 9 bases between. The CDR3 protein is CASSGPLTNYGYTF. The CDR3 region has the DNA TGTGCCAGCAGCGGTCCTCTAACTAACTATGGCTACACCTTC. Using reference TRBV9 and TRBJ1-2 for the parts outside the CDR3, the full variable domain is DSGVTQTPKHLITATGQRVTLRCSPRSGDLSVYWYQQSLDQGLQFLIQYYNGEERAKGNILERFSAQQFPDLHSELNLSSLELGDSALYFCASSGPLTNYGYTFGSGTRLTVV.

The V gene is TRBV21-1, the J gene TRBJ2-1; whether TRBD2, the table's D call, matches the DNA was not checked. TRBV21-1 is recorded as a pseudogene. The CDR3 is 14 residues long. This CDR3 is CASSKGRTVGEQFF. Written as DNA, the CDR3 is TGTGCCAGCAGCAAAGGGAGGACCGTTGGTGAGCAGTTCTTC.

J is TRBJ2-7 and V is TRBV7-8; D call uncertain. The CDR3 has 14 amino acids. Germline V gene sequence: CDR1 SGHVS, CDR2 FQNEAQ. The ends were cut back, 1 base at V and 2 bases at J, with 9 bases in the middle. The CDR3 DNA follows: TGTGCCAGCAGCTTAGTACCCGAGGCCTACGAGCAGTACTTC. Its protein product is CASSLVPEAYEQYF.

This chain uses TRBV2 with TRBJ2-2; D gene unclear. V lost 8 bases to trimming and J lost 7 bases, with 14 bases between them. CDR1 and CDR2 (germline): SNHLY, FYNNEI. This CDR3 comprises 13 residues. Written as DNA, the CDR3 is TGTGCCAGCCGGAGACGAAGGAGCGGGGAGCTGTTTTTT. Translated, it gives CASRRRRSGELFF.

The chain joins TRBV6-1 to TRBJ1-5; 9 bases agree with TRBD1. There are 16 residues in the CDR3. The V and J ends lost 3 bases and 2 bases, in that order; junction bases with no gene match: 5. CDR1 MNHNS and CDR2 SASEGT come from the germline V gene. CDR3 loop: CASSDLGQGRNQPQHF. The DNA of the CDR3 is TGTGCCAGCAGTGACCTGGGACAGGGACGCAATCAGCCCCAGCATTTT.

The count of this clone is one. This rearrangement joins TRBV27 to TRBJ1-2, with TRBD1 as a possible D gene (6 bases). The CDR3 extends over 16 amino acids. Germline CDR1 MNHEY, CDR2 SMNVEV (reference sequence). Trimming shortened V by 0 bases and J by 1 base, and 12 bases separated the two germline ends. The CDR3 DNA reads TGTGCCAGCAGTTTATCGAGGCAGGGGATTAACTATGGCTACACCTTC. It is translated as CASSLSRQGINYGYTF.

The gene calls are TRBV5-1 and TRBJ2-1, with D possibly TRBD2 on 5 matching bases. Germline CDR1 SGHRS, CDR2 YFSETQ. V lost 4 bases and J 2 bases, leaving 13 bases between the germline ends. The CDR3 contains 15 residues. Here the CDR3 reads CASSTAGSPYNEQFF. The CDR3 DNA reads TGCGCCAGCAGCACGGCGGGTAGTCCCTACAATGAGCAGTTCTTC.